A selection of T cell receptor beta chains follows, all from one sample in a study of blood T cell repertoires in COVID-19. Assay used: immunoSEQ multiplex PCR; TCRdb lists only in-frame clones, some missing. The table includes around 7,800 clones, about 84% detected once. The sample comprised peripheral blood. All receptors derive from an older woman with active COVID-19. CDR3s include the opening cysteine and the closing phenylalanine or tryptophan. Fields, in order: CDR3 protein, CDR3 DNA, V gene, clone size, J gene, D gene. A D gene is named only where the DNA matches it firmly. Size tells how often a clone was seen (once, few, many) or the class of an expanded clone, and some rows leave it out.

CDR3 protein: CASSLVYAGGSREQYF
CDR3 DNA: TGTGCCAGCAGCTTAGTCTACGCGGGGGGATCCCGCGAGCAGTACTTC
V gene: TRBV7-2
clone size: .
J gene: TRBJ2-7
D gene: TRBD2

CDR3 protein: CASSLFLRPRSHNEQFF
CDR3 DNA: TGTGCCAGCAGTTTATTCCTTCGTCCCCGCAGTCACAATGAGCAGTTCTTC
V gene: TRBV27
clone size: .
J gene: TRBJ2-1
D gene: .

CDR3 protein: CAWMGDFQETQYF
CDR3 DNA: TGTGCCTGGATGGGGGACTTCCAAGAGACCCAGTACTTC
V gene: TRBV30
clone size: .
J gene: TRBJ2-5
D gene: .

CDR3 protein: CASRPPGGGMAQYF
CDR3 DNA: TGTGCCAGCAGACCCCCCGGGGGGGGGATGGCCCAGTACTTC
V gene: TRBV7-2
clone size: .
J gene: TRBJ2-5
D gene: TRBD2

CDR3 protein: CATSRDLGHVNQPQHF
CDR3 DNA: TGTGCCACCAGCAGAGATCTAGGACACGTAAATCAGCCCCAGCATTTT
V gene: TRBV15
clone size: once
J gene: TRBJ1-5
D gene: .

CDR3 protein: CASSLWQGTREQYF
CDR3 DNA: TGTGCCAGCAGTTTGTGGCAGGGTACCCGCGAGCAGTACTTC
V gene: TRBV27
clone size: .
J gene: TRBJ2-7
D gene: .

CDR3 protein: CSVDAGANTEAFF
CDR3 DNA: TGCAGCGTTGACGCGGGGGCGAACACTGAAGCTTTCTTT
V gene: TRBV29-1
clone size: .
J gene: TRBJ1-1
D gene: .

CDR3 protein: CASSDGQALGEKLFF
CDR3 DNA: TGTGCCAGCAGTGACGGACAGGCTTTGGGGGAAAAACTGTTTTTT
V gene: TRBV2
clone size: .
J gene: TRBJ1-4
D gene: TRBD1

CDR3 protein: CASSGRVTDTQYF
CDR3 DNA: TGTGCCAGCAGTGGGCGGGTCACAGATACGCAGTATTTT
V gene: TRBV25-1
clone size: .
J gene: TRBJ2-3
D gene: .

CDR3 protein: CASSPTGHLAYEQYF
CDR3 DNA: TGTGCCAGCAGTCCCACCGGACACCTTGCCTACGAGCAGTACTTC
V gene: TRBV6-5
clone size: .
J gene: TRBJ2-7
D gene: .